This T cell receptor (beta chain) emerged from a study of cytomegalovirus exposure and HLA in healthy donors. Study-wide results and caveats: Most sequenced TCRs were rare (though some public TCRs occurred in many donors). Association with HLA alleles at 0.05 false discovery rate was found for 17,000 or so TCR beta sequences in a later analysis. A few CMV-associated chains proved CMV antigen-specific in vitro. As immune exposure information, only CMV serostatus was available.

The CDR3 contains 13 residues. The V end was cut by 5 bases, the J end by 1 base, with 8 bases between. CDR1 is MNHEY and CDR2 is SMNVEV in the germline V gene (reference sequence). 60 Vbeta and 13 Jbeta primers were used in PCR. TCRdb's copy holds only in-frame clones and misses some; the assay was immunoSEQ multiplex PCR. Among about 80,000 clones listed, around 77% were seen once. Details on this clone: Its antigen is as yet unknown.

The sample consisted of PBMCs. The receptor comes from a man between 45 and 60 years old in good health and CMV-seronegative. The gene calls are TRBV27 and TRBJ2-5; no firm D call. CDR3 loop: CASSPWSQETQYF. The CDR3 DNA reads as TGTGCCAGCAGTCCCTGGAGCCAAGAGACCCAGTACTTC.